The 7 T cell receptor beta chains listed next were all sequenced from one sample in a study of response to subunit inactivated influenza vaccine. In TCRdb, the RT-PCR reads were re-called with MiXCR into one record per CDR3 protein. This table has roughly 550,000 distinct CDR3 sequences, 20% to 25% appearing once. Another study also made use of these data, one on T cells expressing NK-cell markers. From that report: Scientists made TCR beta cDNA using 5'RACE template switching with UMIs.

The sample was CD4+ T cells sorted from PBMCs, taken roughly 13 days after vaccination. The receptor set was obtained from a man aged 50-60 years who received an inactivated influenza vaccine.

The chain has TRBV11-1 and TRBJ2-1; 10 bases match TRBD2. The V and J ends lost 5 bases and 7 bases, in that order; junction bases with no gene match: 17. The CDR3 consists of 18 residues. Looked up from germline, CDR1 is SGHAT and CDR2 is FQDESV (reference sequence). CDR3 nucleotide sequence: TGTGCCAGCAGCCCGCGACTAGCGGGCTTAGGTCCAGGGAATGAGCAGTTCTTC. Amino acids: CASSPRLAGLGPGNEQFF. Using reference TRBV11-1 and TRBJ2-1 for the parts outside the CDR3, the full variable domain is EAEVAQSPRYKITEKSQAVAFWCDPISGHATLYWYRQILGQGPELLVQFQDESVVDDSQLPKDRFSAERLKGVDSTLKIQPAELGDSAMYLCASSPRLAGLGPGNEQFFGPGTRLTVL.

This clonotype was seen only a few times. The J gene is TRBJ2-1, the V gene TRBV4-1; 12 bases are shared with TRBD2. Germline trimming cut 2 bases from V and 0 bases from J; bases unmatched to any gene: 8. The CDR3 is 19 residues long. Per the germline V gene, CDR1 is MGHRA and CDR2 is YSYEKL. In DNA form, the CDR3 reads TGCGCCAGCAGCCAACTGGGACTAGCGGGTAAAAGCTCCTACAATGAGCAGTTCTTC. Protein product: CASSQLGLAGKSSYNEQFF.

The chain couples TRBV5-1 to TRBJ1-3; the D gene is possibly TRBD1 (5 bases). The germline V gene encodes CDR1 SGHRS and CDR2 YFSETQ. This CDR3 has 19 amino acids. Between the trimmed V and J ends, which lost 0 bases and 0 bases, there was a span of 19 bases. CDR3 in DNA: TGCGCCAGCAGCTTGGCCTCAGGGTCGCCATCCCTCTCTGGAAACACCATATATTTT. Encoded protein: CASSLASGSPSLSGNTIYF.

The DNA for the CDR3 is TGTGCCAGCAGTTACGCCCTAGGAGGGTTTAGGGATACGCAGTATTTT. It yields the protein CASSYALGGFRDTQYF. The gene calls are TRBV6-2 or TRBV6-3 and TRBJ2-3; D perhaps matches TRBD2 (6 bases). Trimming left V 2 bases short and J 6 bases short, with 18 bases between. The CDR3 totals 16 residues. Germline loops: CDR1 MNHEY, CDR2 SVGEGT.

This clonotype was observed a handful of times. The chain links TRBV6-2 or TRBV6-3 to TRBJ1-1; 7 positions match TRBD1. Germline CDR1 is MNHEY and CDR2 is SVGEGT. This CDR3 has 15 amino acids. J lost 1 base, V lost 5 bases, and 7 bases had no gene match. CDR3 amino acids: CASSIKGAWNTEAFF. The CDR3 bases are TGTGCCAGCAGTATTAAGGGGGCCTGGAACACTGAAGCTTTCTTT.

This chain links TRBV28 with TRBJ2-3; tentative D call: TRBD2 (7 bases). This CDR3 has 13 residues. Germline CDR1 and CDR2: MDHEN and SYDVKM. Trimming took off 5 bases at V and 14 bases at J, with 20 bases between the two ends. The CDR3 DNA reads as TGTGCCAGCAGTCCCGGGGGGACATCACGTCTGTATTTT. The encoded protein is CASSPGGTSRLYF.

This clonotype has more than one count but fewer than ten. The chain links TRBV9 to TRBJ2-1; TRBD2 agrees at 8 bases. The CDR3 runs 16 residues. Germline V gene sequence: CDR1 SGDLS, CDR2 YYNGEE. With V trimmed by 0 bases and J by 4 bases, 6 bases remained unmatched. CDR3 sequence (DNA): TGTGCCAGCAGCGTAGCAGCGGGAGTAGGTTACAATGAGCAGTTCTTC. Translated, it gives CASSVAAGVGYNEQFF.